The T cell receptor (beta chain) under discussion was sequenced for a study of blood T cell repertoires in COVID-19 (dated by TCRdb to the early 2020s). A note on the overall study: Collaborator samples came from the United States, Italy and Spain and covered acute and convalescent phases of COVID-19. Where available, HLA class I and class II types were obtained from metadata supplied by the sample provider rather than from assay-based typing. Samples came from the ongoing ImmuneRACE study (first 160 participants) plus 1,254 subjects from 6 global collaborators. A freely available public database, intended as a resource for researchers studying the immune response to SARS-CoV-2, is where the repertoires were released. The dataset comprised deeply sampled blood TCRbeta repertoires from subjects exposed to, actively infected with, or recovered from COVID-19. The material from the prospective study consisted of cDNA or gDNA derived from T cells, B-cell-depleted T cells, or PBMCs. A de-identified subject ID, COVID-19 status, age in years and sex were almost always included in the sample metadata.

Note on this clone: The antigen it recognizes is unknown. No quality values exist for individual bases; no much larger clone is one base distant.

From its cysteine to its phenylalanine, the CDR3 spans 13 amino acids. The only DNA kept is the CDR3, 39 bases in frame from the first base. Based on the germline V gene, the CDR1 and CDR2 sequences are SGHRS and YFSETQ. V has 4 bases trimmed and J has 4 bases trimmed; junction bases matching no gene number 3. Overall study results and their limits: The amount of clinical and demographic metadata varied by source and participant and was provided uncurated.

The immunoSEQ Assay, a bias-controlled multiplex PCR, was used to amplify TCRbeta CDR3 regions from genomic DNA. The original pipeline was this. Within the assay, amplification of reference gene primers was used to estimate how many nucleated cells each sample contained. To quantify the absolute abundance of each unique TCRbeta CDR3 rearrangement, sequence reads were collapsed and filtered. For each sample, productive Simpson clonality was calculated by taking the square root of Simpson's diversity index across productive rearrangements. TCRdb took this table from immuneACCESS and kept in-frame rearrangements with V and J called. Such tables lack part of the clones; where checked against another copy, unresolved V genes explain under half of the gap, and the rest is unexplained. The D gene and trimming were derived from the DNA, and the V and J assignments and clone size from that table. The sample table shows hundreds of thousands of clones, and 80% to 90% are seen once. The ten top clones hold 15% to 20% of the sample.

Collaborating institutions collected whole blood in K2EDTA tubes following their own protocols. Collaborator samples were shipped for TCRbeta analysis as frozen whole blood, isolated PBMCs, or DNA extracted from either sample type. The receptor was isolated from a woman aged 80 or older with active or convalescent COVID-19. The V gene is TRBV5-1 and the J gene is TRBJ2-3; the central 7 bases match TRBD1. Sequencing used peripheral blood. The CDR3 is CASSRTGADTQYF. The nucleotide sequence is TGCGCCAGCAGCCGGACAGGAGCAGATACGCAGTATTTT.